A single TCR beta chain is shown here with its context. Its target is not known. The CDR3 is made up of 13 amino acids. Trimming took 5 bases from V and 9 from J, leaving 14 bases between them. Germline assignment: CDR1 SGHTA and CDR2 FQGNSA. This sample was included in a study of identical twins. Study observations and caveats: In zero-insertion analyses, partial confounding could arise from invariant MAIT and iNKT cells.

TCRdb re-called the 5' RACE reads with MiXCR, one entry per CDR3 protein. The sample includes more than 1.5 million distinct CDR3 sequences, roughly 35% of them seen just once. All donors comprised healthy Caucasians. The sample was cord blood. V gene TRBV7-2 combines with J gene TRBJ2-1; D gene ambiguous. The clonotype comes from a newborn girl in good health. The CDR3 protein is CASSVRSRAEQFF. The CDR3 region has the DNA TGTGCCAGCAGCGTACGCTCCCGGGCTGAGCAGTTCTTC.